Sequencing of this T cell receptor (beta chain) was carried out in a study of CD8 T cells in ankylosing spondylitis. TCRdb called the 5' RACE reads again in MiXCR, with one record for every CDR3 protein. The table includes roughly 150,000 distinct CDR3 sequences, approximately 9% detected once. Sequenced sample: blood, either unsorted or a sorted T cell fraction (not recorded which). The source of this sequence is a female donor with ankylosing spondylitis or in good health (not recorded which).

The CDR3 region is CASSDIAGEGDTQYF. For the CDR3, the DNA is TGTGCCAGCAGTGACATAGCGGGAGAGGGTGATACGCAGTATTTT. This rearrangement joins TRBV6-2 or TRBV6-3 to TRBJ2-3, with 9 nucleotides matching TRBD2. Germline V gene sequence: CDR1 MNHEY, CDR2 SVGEGT. CDR3 length: 15 amino acids. V shed 5 bases and J 6 bases; nucleotides not matched to a gene: 9.